The entry below describes one T cell receptor (beta chain). This CDR3 spans 14 amino acids. The V end lost 4 bases, the J end lost 4 bases, and 13 bases lay between the germline ends. The germline CDR1 and CDR2 sequences are MNHEY and SVGAGI. Several immunoSEQ plates received, in even portions, the genomic DNA of each subset. The assay was immunoSEQ multiplex PCR, and TCRdb's table has in-frame clones only and misses some. The sample yields 2 million to 2.5 million clones, approximately 93% seen once. This entry comes from a study of shared clonotypes between healthy human individuals. Study-level background: Donors, aged 18 to 49, were a couple of women and three men.

Input material: naive CD4+ T cells from PBMCs. This sample's subset: CD45RA+ positively selected. This TCR was recovered from a man aged 18 to 29 in good health. Some clones in this sample may be carry-over from other donors' samples. V is TRBV6-5 and J is TRBJ2-5; D could derive from TRBD1 or TRBD2 (5 bases each). In DNA form, the CDR3 reads TGTGCCAGCAGTTGGACGGCCGGGGCAGAGACCCAGTACTTC. Protein: CASSWTAGAETQYF.